This T cell receptor (beta chain) was sequenced for a study of tumor-infiltrating lymphocytes in localized non-small cell lung cancer. Measured with immunoSEQ multiplex PCR; TCRdb has only the in-frame clones, and not every one. The sample has 15,000 to 20,000 clones, around 74% seen once. General study results and limits: Recurrence-free survival showed no association with tumor T-cell fraction.

For this clone: Its antigen is unknown.

After removal of 7 bases from V and 1 base from J, the junction contained 12 bases not matched to a gene. The CDR3 covers 17 residues. Per germline, CDR1 SGHAT and CDR2 FQNNGV. The origin of this receptor is a human donor with non-small cell lung cancer. Sequencing was carried out using lung tumor tissue. The chain combines TRBV11-2 with TRBJ2-2, with TRBD2 identical over 7 bases. This CDR3 reads CASTPRMERGNTGELFF. The DNA for the CDR3 is TGTGCCAGCACCCCCAGGATGGAGCGGGGGAACACCGGGGAGCTGTTTTTT.